This T cell receptor beta chain was profiled in a study of blood T cells in healthy people across ages. General study results and limits: Unsorted PBMC input precluded a conclusive naive versus antigen-experienced comparison. Long-lived and aged donors differed, with more naive CD4+ cells and higher diversity in the long-lived.

This clonotype was observed a few times. Its antigen is currently unknown. The amount of total RNA extracted per sample was at least 5 micrograms. The use of a sample-barcoded 5' primer and a J-beta primer mix characterized a second PCR of roughly 6 to 11 cycles. Samples each returned at least 2.5 million CDR3-containing paired-end reads. From the 5' RACE reads, TCRdb called clonotypes with MiXCR, one entry per CDR3 protein. Of over a million distinct CDR3 sequences listed, 40% to 45% are singletons. With 7 bases removed from V and 1 base from J, the gap between germline ends came to 10 bases. Germline V gene data show CDR1 as LNHDA and CDR2 as SQIVND (reference sequence). There are 13 residues in the CDR3.

The sequence was obtained from a woman aged 18 to 35 in good health. Specimen: blood. The chain uses TRBV19 and TRBJ1-1; D unresolved. CDR3 sequence reads: CASTDGWNTEAFF. CDR3 in DNA: TGTGCCAGTACGGACGGCTGGAACACTGAAGCTTTCTTT.